A single count supports the clone carrying this TCR beta chain. Its antigen is as yet unknown. This specimen belongs to a study of OX40 agonist ivuxolimab in advanced cancers. Study conclusions and caveats: Determination of antigen specificity was not performed for the expanded peripheral T cells. Expanded clones were, on average, more numerous among CD8+ T cells than CD4+.

Data came from immunoSEQ multiplex PCR; TCRdb stores just in-frame clones and leaves some out. The sample consists of some 41,000 clones, approximately 90% of them appearing once. V lost 5 bases, J lost 0 bases, and 11 bases stayed unmatched. The CDR3 loop spans 18 amino acids. The germline gives CDR1 SGHRS, CDR2 YFSETQ. The timepoints at which blood was sampled were baseline, cycle 4 day 1, and cycle 7 day 1. This TCR derives from an adult with an advanced solid tumor such as melanoma, head and neck, liver or kidney cancer. The sequences come from CD4+ or CD8+ T cells sorted from blood, collected in a trial of the OX40 agonist ivuxolimab. The J gene is TRBJ2-7, the V gene TRBV5-1; 13 nucleotides align to TRBD2. CDR3 sequence (DNA): TGCGCCAGCAGTTCCGGGACTAGCGGGATCGGCGGCTCCTACGAGCAGTACTTC. Translated, it gives CASSSGTSGIGGSYEQYF.